This T cell receptor (beta chain) was found in a study of spatial heterogeneity in lung cancer. Whole-study results and caveats: Coverage of tumor T cells, by estimate, reached roughly 7% for alpha chains and approximately 13% for beta chains. Tumors with more nonsynonymous mutations had more expanded intratumoral alpha and beta TCRs.

This CDR3 is 13 amino acids long. Looked up from germline, CDR1 is MGHDK and CDR2 is SYGVNS. Time point indicated: sample taken at primary tumor resection. There were 70 to 80 donors, all of them untreated patients with early-stage non-small cell lung cancer. Unsorted tumor, nontumor lung tissue or cryopreserved PBMC supplied the whole RNA. Each CDR3 protein is one row after TCRdb ran MiXCR on the 5' RACE reads. Among 20,000 to 25,000 distinct CDR3 sequences listed, roughly 15% were seen once. Points on this clonotype: Its antigen is not identified.

The V gene is TRBV25-1, the J gene TRBJ2-6; the D gene is possibly TRBD1 (5 bases). Sequencing used lung tumor tissue, obtained at surgery. This sequence was found in a female donor with early-stage non-small cell lung cancer. This CDR3 reads CAYRPSGANVLTF. Written as DNA, the CDR3 is TGTGCTTACAGGCCCTCTGGGGCCAACGTCCTGACTTTC.